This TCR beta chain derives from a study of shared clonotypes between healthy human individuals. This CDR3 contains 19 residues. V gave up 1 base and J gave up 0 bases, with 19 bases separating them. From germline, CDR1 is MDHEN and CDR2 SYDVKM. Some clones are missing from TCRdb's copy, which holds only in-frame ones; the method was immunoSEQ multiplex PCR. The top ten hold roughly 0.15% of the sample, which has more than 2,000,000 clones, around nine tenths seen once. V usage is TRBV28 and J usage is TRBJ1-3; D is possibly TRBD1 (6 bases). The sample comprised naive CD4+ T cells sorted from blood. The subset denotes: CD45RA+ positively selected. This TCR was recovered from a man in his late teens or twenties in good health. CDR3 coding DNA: TGTGCCAGCAGTTTATCGCTCGGGGCAGGGGATCCCTCTGGAAACACCATATATTTT. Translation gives CASSLSLGAGDPSGNTIYF.